These 5 T cell receptor beta chains share one sample of origin, sequenced in a study of blood T cell repertoires in COVID-19. Measured with immunoSEQ multiplex PCR; TCRdb has only the in-frame clones, and not every one. There are nearly 350,000 clones in the sample; under 95% occur only once, and approximately 3.5% lies in the top ten. The specimen was peripheral blood. The receptors were sampled from a woman aged 18-29 years who had recovered from COVID-19.

This rearrangement joins TRBV19 to TRBJ1-1; possibly TRBD1 for D (5 bases). The V and J ends lost 4 bases and 0 bases respectively, with 18 bases between them. The CDR3 extends over 17 amino acids. Germline CDR1 and CDR2: LNHDA and SQIVND (reference sequence). The CDR3 DNA reads TGTGCCAGTAGTACCGAGGGGACGGGAGTCATGAACACTGAAGCTTTCTTT. It codes for CASSTEGTGVMNTEAFF.

The rearrangement uses TRBV7-2 and TRBJ2-3; TRBD1 agrees at 10 bases. The CDR3 runs to 15 residues. The V gene's germline CDR1 is SGHTA and CDR2 FQGNSA. V lost 3 bases to trimming and J lost 7 bases; unmatched junction nucleotides: 7. The CDR3 loop reads CASSFGQGVEYTQYF. The CDR3 DNA reads as TGTGCCAGCAGCTTTGGACAGGGGGTAGAATATACGCAGTATTTT.

The chain has TRBV5-1 and TRBJ2-3, with D perhaps TRBD2 (5 bases). CDR3 length: 12 residues. Germline CDR1 reads SGHRS; CDR2 reads YFSETQ. The V and J ends lost 5 bases and 7 bases respectively, with 11 bases between them. The chain's CDR3 is CASRPGGHTQYF. Written as DNA, the CDR3 is TGCGCCAGCAGACCCGGAGGACATACGCAGTATTTT.

The chain is built from TRBV7-2 and TRBJ2-1; weak D call: TRBD1 (6 bases). The CDR3 totals 14 residues. Trimming shortened V by 6 bases and J by 6 bases, and 15 bases separated the two germline ends. The V gene's germline CDR1 is SGHTA and CDR2 FQGNSA. In nucleotides, the CDR3 is TGTGCCAGCAGGCCGGCAGGGGTCGGCAATGAGCAGTTCTTC. Its protein is CASRPAGVGNEQFF.

J is TRBJ2-1 and V is TRBV7-9, with TRBD2 identical over 11 bases. Per germline, CDR1 SEHNR and CDR2 FQNEAQ (reference sequence). V gave up 2 bases and J gave up 5 bases; unmatched junction bases: 5. This CDR3 region has 16 residues. The CDR3 region has the DNA TGTGCCAGCAGCTTAATGACTAGCGGGATGCACAATGAGCAGTTCTTC. It translates to CASSLMTSGMHNEQFF.